A single sample is the source of the 9 T cell receptor beta chains below, sequenced in a study of blood T cell repertoires in COVID-19. Method: immunoSEQ multiplex PCR; TCRdb's copy keeps in-frame clones and lacks some. The sample has approximately 25,000 clones, approximately 78% seen once. Sequencing was performed on peripheral blood. These TCRs come from a woman between 65 and 79 years old with COVID-19, enrolled during active disease.

This sequence joins TRBV6-5 and TRBJ2-1, with unresolved D. V lost 0 bases, J lost 0 bases, and 6 bases lay in between. Germline CDR1 and CDR2: MNHEY and SVGAGI. The CDR3 is 15 amino acids. CDR3 DNA sequence: TGTGCCAGCAGTTACTCCCTGAGCTCCTACAATGAGCAGTTCTTC. Protein: CASSYSLSSYNEQFF.

The genes are TRBV19 and TRBJ1-5; the match to TRBD1 covers 8 bases. This CDR3 has 15 amino acids. V lost 6 bases and J lost 1; bases outside the gene matches: 5. Germline loops: CDR1 LNHDA, CDR2 SQIVND (reference sequence). CDR3 sequence reads: CASRLDRASNQPQHF. The CDR3 region has the DNA TGTGCCAGTAGGCTGGACAGGGCAAGCAATCAGCCCCAGCATTTT.

This clone occurred once. The rearrangement links TRBV5-1 to TRBJ2-1; no clear D. This CDR3 comprises 15 residues. Germline CDR1 reads SGHRS; CDR2 reads YFSETQ. V was trimmed by 0 bases and J by 4 bases, leaving 11 bases between them. Here the CDR3 DNA reads TGCGCCAGCAGCTTGGAACTACCCCAGTACAATGAGCAGTTCTTC. The encoded protein is CASSLELPQYNEQFF. The full variable domain, its missing parts supplied by reference TRBV5-1 and TRBJ2-1, is KAGVTQTPRYLIKTRGQQVTLSCSPISGHRSVSWYQQTPGQGLQFLFEYFSETQRNKGNFPGRFSGRQFSNSRSEMNVSTLELGDSALYLCASSLELPQYNEQFFGPGTRLTVL.

The chain recombines TRBV28 with TRBJ1-2; D possibly corresponds to TRBD1 (5 bases). V dropped 5 bases and J dropped 7 bases, with 23 bases sitting between them. Germline lookup yields CDR1 MDHEN and CDR2 SYDVKM. This CDR3 is built from 16 residues. CDR3 DNA sequence: TGTGCCAGCAGTCCCCCGGCGGGGGGGATGCGGGGTGGCTACACCTTC. This codes for CASSPPAGGMRGGYTF.

This chain links TRBV11-3 with TRBJ2-7, with D possibly being TRBD2 (5 bases). Between the trimmed V and J ends, which lost 1 base and 0 bases, there was a span of 7 bases. CDR3 size: 14 residues. The germline V gene has CDR1 SGHNT and CDR2 YENEEA. The CDR3 here is CASSLGGSSYEQYV. The CDR3 nucleotides read TGTGCCAGCAGCTTAGGAGGGAGCTCCTACGAGCAGTACGTC.

With respect to this clone: The same CDR3 is also encoded by other DNA sequences in this sample. The CDR3 protein is CASSLETGLNTEAFF. The CDR3 DNA sequence: TGCGCCAGCAGCTTGGAGACAGGTTTGAACACTGAAGCTTTCTTT. The chain carries TRBV5-1 and TRBJ1-1; D may be TRBD1 (6 bases). Germline V gives CDR1 SGHRS, CDR2 YFSETQ. CDR3 size: 15 residues. Trimming removed 0 bases from V and 0 bases from J, with 9 bases in between. Supplemented by reference TRBV5-1 and TRBJ1-1, the full variable domain reads KAGVTQTPRYLIKTRGQQVTLSCSPISGHRSVSWYQQTPGQGLQFLFEYFSETQRNKGNFPGRFSGRQFSNSRSEMNVSTLELGDSALYLCASSLETGLNTEAFFGQGTRLTVV.

J is TRBJ1-1 and V is TRBV5-4; D is ambiguous. The germline gives CDR1 SGHNT, CDR2 YYREEE (reference sequence). This CDR3 has 12 residues. V was clipped by 0 bases and J by 10 bases, with 10 bases between them. Here the CDR3 reads CASSLEASGAFF. The CDR3 bases are TGTGCCAGCAGCTTGGAGGCGTCGGGAGCTTTCTTT.

This clone was observed a single time. The V call is TRBV6-5, the J call TRBJ2-2, with TRBD2 identical over 8 bases. Trimming cost V 5 bases and J 1 base; bases outside gene matches: 3. The CDR3 has 15 residues. Germline V gives CDR1 MNHEY, CDR2 SVGAGI. CDR3 sequence reads: CASSRGGQNTGELFF. CDR3 bases: TGTGCCAGCAGTCGCGGGGGGCAGAACACCGGGGAGCTGTTTTTT.

This clone was picked up one time. The rearrangement links TRBV10-3 to TRBJ2-7; D may be TRBD2 (5 bases). Germline V gene lookup returns CDR1 ENHRY and CDR2 SYGVKD. The CDR3 consists of 21 residues. With 4 bases removed from V and 2 bases from J, the gap between germline ends came to 33 bases. The CDR3 region has the DNA TGTGCCATCAGTGGACCCTTTGCGTTTTGTTCCTCCAAGCGGCTAACCTACGAGCAGTACGTC. Translated, it gives CAISGPFAFCSSKRLTYEQYV.